A selection of T cell receptor beta chains follows, all from one sample in a study of T-cell memory formation after mild COVID-19. TCRdb used MiXCR to reprocess the 5' RACE reads, holding one entry per CDR3 protein. The data show about 400,000 distinct CDR3 sequences, less than 25% seen once. The source material was PBMCs or a T cell subset sorted from them (not recorded which). The receptors were gathered from an adult woman who had mild COVID-19 (a few samples of this study predate the infection). Cell type and time point are not known. Each CDR3 is given with its conserved first and last residue. The D gene is left open where the match is weak. Not every row has a clone size; where given, it reads once, few, many or a size class.

J gene,V gene,D gene,clone size,CDR3 protein,CDR3 DNA
TRBJ2-1,TRBV12-3/TRBV12-4,TRBD2,-,CASILLAGGSYNEQFF,TGTGCCAGCATCTTACTAGCGGGGGGGTCCTACAATGAGCAGTTCTTC
TRBJ1-2,TRBV5-1,-,-,CASSQLGGGNYGYTF,TGCGCCAGCAGCCAGCTTGGGGGGGGAAACTATGGCTACACCTTC
TRBJ2-3,TRBV7-3,-,few,CASSLTRRTDTQYF,TGTGCCAGCAGCTTGACTAGGCGGACAGATACGCAGTATTTT
TRBJ1-2,TRBV5-1,TRBD1,-,CASSSETGGGYTF,TGCGCCAGCAGCTCGGAGACAGGGGGAGGCTACACCTTC
TRBJ2-1,TRBV2,-,few,CASSDPLTALSSYNEQFF,TGTGCCAGCAGTGACCCACTAACGGCACTTAGCTCCTACAATGAGCAGTTCTTC
TRBJ2-6,TRBV10-3,-,once,CAISPKSGANVLTF,TGTGCCATCTCCCCTAAGTCTGGGGCCAACGTCCTGACTTTC
TRBJ2-1,TRBV3-1,TRBD2,-,CASSQENSGGAEFF,TGTGCCAGCAGCCAAGAAAATAGCGGGGGGGCAGAGTTCTTC
TRBJ1-2,TRBV5-1,TRBD1,-,CASSERTTGLGYTF,TGCGCCAGCAGCGAACGCACGACAGGGCTTGGCTACACCTTC
TRBJ2-4,TRBV4-1,TRBD2,-,CASSQDSASGGAGLYIQYF,TGCGCCAGCAGCCAAGATTCAGCTAGCGGGGGGGCCGGTTTATACATTCAGTACTTC
TRBJ2-3,TRBV7-2,-,-,CASSFATDTQYF,TGTGCCAGCAGCTTTGCAACAGATACGCAGTATTTT
TRBJ2-7,TRBV12-3/TRBV12-4,-,few,CASSRRVYEQYF,TGTGCCAGCAGTCGCAGGGTCTACGAGCAGTACTTC
TRBJ2-1,TRBV21-1,-,few,CATRRRADNEQFF,TGTGCGACGAGGCGGCGCGCGGACAATGAGCAGTTCTTC
TRBJ1-4,TRBV4-1,-,-,CASSPQGYSNEKLFF,TGCGCCAGCAGCCCCCAGGGATACTCTAATGAAAAACTGTTTTTT
TRBJ2-3,TRBV9,TRBD2,-,CASSATSGGYTDTQYF,TGTGCCAGCAGTGCTACTAGCGGGGGATACACAGATACGCAGTATTTT
TRBJ2-1,TRBV7-3,TRBD1,many,CASSPGTGLYNEQFF,TGTGCCAGCAGCCCCGGGACAGGGCTTTACAATGAGCAGTTCTTC
TRBJ1-2,TRBV5-1,-,-,CASSQEAGNKGYTF,TGCGCCAGCAGCCAGGAGGCAGGGAACAAGGGCTACACCTTC
TRBJ2-7,TRBV7-9,-,-,CASSPVGVYYEQYF,TGTGCCAGCAGCCCCGTGGGCGTATACTACGAGCAGTACTTC
TRBJ1-1,TRBV14,-,-,CASSLGQFEAFF,TGTGCCAGCAGCCTTGGACAGTTTGAAGCTTTCTTT
TRBJ2-3,TRBV4-1,TRBD2,-,CASSLDSGASTDTQYF,TGCGCCAGCAGCCTCGATAGCGGGGCTAGCACAGATACGCAGTATTTT
TRBJ2-7,TRBV30,-,-,CAWSQTPGTRPQYF,TGTGCCTGGAGCCAAACCCCTGGGACAAGGCCCCAGTACTTC
TRBJ2-7,TRBV9,TRBD1,few,CASSVVGTGAYEQYF,TGTGCCAGCAGCGTAGTAGGGACAGGGGCCTACGAGCAGTACTTC
TRBJ2-1,TRBV5-1,TRBD1,few,CASSGGTGRNEQFF,TGCGCCAGCAGCGGAGGGACAGGGAGGAATGAGCAGTTCTTC
TRBJ2-7,TRBV24-1,TRBD1,-,CATSARTGSYEQYF,TGTGCCACCAGTGCCAGGACAGGATCCTACGAGCAGTACTTC
TRBJ1-1,TRBV3-1,-,many,CASSASGTEAFF,TGTGCCAGCAGCGCGTCTGGCACTGAAGCTTTCTTT
TRBJ2-1,TRBV7-6,TRBD2,-,CASRNHVAGTYNEQFF,TGTGCCAGCAGGAATCATGTAGCGGGTACCTACAATGAGCAGTTCTTC
TRBJ1-1,TRBV13,TRBD1,few,CASSLDRGYTEAFF,TGTGCCAGCAGCCTCGACAGGGGATACACTGAAGCTTTCTTT
TRBJ1-1,TRBV20-1,TRBD1,-,CSAREGTANTEAFF,TGCAGTGCTAGAGAGGGGACAGCGAACACTGAAGCTTTCTTT
TRBJ1-1,TRBV3-1,-,-,CASSPVLRGLNTEAFF,TGTGCCAGCAGCCCGGTCTTGAGGGGCCTGAACACTGAAGCTTTCTTT
TRBJ2-3,TRBV18,-,-,CASSPSPDTQYF,TGTGCCAGCTCACCATCCCCAGATACGCAGTATTTT
TRBJ1-2,TRBV12-3/TRBV12-4,-,few,CASSLVGTGSTF,-
TRBJ2-1,TRBV5-1,TRBD2,-,CASSPLAGVNEQFF,TGCGCCAGCAGCCCTCTGGCGGGAGTCAATGAGCAGTTCTTC
TRBJ1-3,TRBV20-1,-,-,CSADDTNSGNTIYF,TGCAGTGCTGACGACACCAACTCTGGAAACACCATATATTTT
TRBJ2-7,TRBV20-1,TRBD1,-,CSAPPGTGAAYEQYF,TGCAGTGCCCCTCCCGGGACAGGGGCAGCCTACGAGCAGTACTTC
TRBJ1-1,TRBV4-3,-,few,CASSQVDGTEAFF,TGCGCCAGCAGCCAAGTGGACGGAACTGAAGCTTTCTTT
TRBJ1-1,TRBV12-3/TRBV12-4,-,few,CASRSGGGFGTEAFF,TGTGCCAGCAGATCCGGCGGGGGTTTTGGTACTGAAGCTTTCTTT
TRBJ2-1,TRBV11-3,-,many,CASSYLGEQFF,TGTGCCAGCAGCTACCTCGGGGAGCAGTTCTTC
TRBJ2-1,TRBV6-6,-,-,CASSYSDYNEQFF,TGTGCCAGCAGTTACAGCGATTACAATGAGCAGTTCTTC
TRBJ2-4,TRBV6-2/TRBV6-3,TRBD1,once,CASSYSIMDNSRDRGLQYF,TGTGCCAGCAGTTACTCGATTATGGACAACTCCCGGGACAGGGGGCTTCAGTACTTC
TRBJ2-2,TRBV7-2,-,-,CASSPPLGELFF,TGTGCCAGCAGCCCCCCTCTCGGGGAGCTGTTTTTT
TRBJ2-1,TRBV9,TRBD2,few,CASSDRTSSWDEQFF,TGTGCCAGCAGCGACAGGACTAGCAGTTGGGATGAGCAGTTCTTC
TRBJ1-2,TRBV20-1,TRBD1,-,CSADRGLGYTF,TGCAGTGCCGACAGGGGGCTTGGCTACACCTTC
TRBJ2-3,TRBV28,-,-,CASSTLRGYGTDTQYF,TGTGCCAGCAGCACCCTTCGGGGGTACGGCACAGATACGCAGTATTTT
TRBJ1-5,TRBV20-1,-,-,CSARLPGSNQPQHF,TGCAGTGCTAGATTGCCCGGGAGCAATCAGCCCCAGCATTTT
TRBJ2-5,TRBV20-1,TRBD1,-,CSVKRTGSITGETQYF,TGCAGTGTTAAGCGGACAGGCTCGATTACAGGGGAGACCCAGTACTTC
TRBJ1-2,TRBV20-1,TRBD1,few,CSARGQGGGYTF,TGCAGTGCTAGAGGACAGGGGGGTGGCTACACCTTC
TRBJ2-3,TRBV5-4,-,few,CASSFGGLSSTDTQYF,TGTGCCAGCAGCTTCGGGGGCCTCTCTAGCACAGATACGCAGTATTTT
TRBJ1-1,TRBV6-5,-,many,CASSPGGNTEAFF,TGTGCCAGCAGCCCGGGGGGGAACACTGAAGCTTTCTTT
TRBJ1-6,TRBV18,-,once,CASSPGGFIKGRSSYNSPLHF,TGTGCCAGCTCACCCGGGGGGTTCATTAAGGGACGGAGCTCCTATAATTCACCCCTCCACTTT
TRBJ2-2,TRBV3-1,-,few,CASSQGRGELFF,TGTGCCAGCAGCCAAGGGCGCGGGGAGCTGTTTTTT